Detailed here is one TCR beta chain. Original handling: Nucleated cell counts were estimated from reference gene primer amplification. Here immunoSEQ multiplex PCR was the method, and the copy in TCRdb shows in-frame clones only, minus some. The D gene and trimming were derived from the DNA, and the V and J assignments and clone size from that table. In the table there are under 110,000 clones, around 92% of which are singletons. The CDR3 loop spans 15 amino acids. Trimming removed 6 bases from V and 4 bases from J; junction bases left unmatched: 8. CDR1 and CDR2 from the germline V gene are MNHEY and SMNVEV (reference sequence). This sample was included in a study of blood T cell repertoires in COVID-19. Study information: T cells, B-cell-depleted T cells, or PBMCs supplied cDNA or gDNA.

The sequenced sample consisted of peripheral blood. The TCR sequence derives from a man in his forties or fifties with active COVID-19. The chain carries TRBV27 and TRBJ2-3; 9 positions agree with TRBD1. The CDR3 nucleotides are TGTGCCAGCAGAAGAACCGGGACAGGGCCAGATACGCAGTATTTT. Protein sequence: CASRRTGTGPDTQYF.